This TCR beta chain was captured by sequencing in a study of blood T cell repertoires in COVID-19. Study summary: Sample material is recorded as cDNA or gDNA derived from T cells, B-cell-depleted T cells, or PBMCs.

V was trimmed by 6 bases and J by 0 bases, leaving 11 bases between them. The CDR3 spans 14 residues. The germline V gene encodes CDR1 SGHAT and CDR2 FQNNGV. Participants, about 18 to 100 years old, spanned fewer than 30 US areas. Cohorts were assigned according to the clinical history that participants reported. Recovered Cohort 3 donors showed two negative PCRs, clearance, or symptom resolution. Measured with immunoSEQ multiplex PCR; TCRdb has only the in-frame clones, and not every one. The sample lists 180,000 or so clones; roughly 87% were seen once. The chain recombines TRBV11-2 with TRBJ1-2; D gene ambiguous. The clonotype originates from a man aged 50-59 years who had recovered from COVID-19. The sequenced sample consisted of PBMCs or T cells enriched from blood (not recorded which). For the CDR3, the DNA is TGTGCCAGCAGGCCATTCCTAGCTAACTATGGCTACACCTTC. This encodes CASRPFLANYGYTF.